A single sample gave rise to the 28 T cell receptor beta chains below, sequenced in a study of PD-1 blockade in classical Hodgkin lymphoma. There was relapse after autologous stem cell transplantation in every patient, and there was variation in brentuximab vedotin exposure. Libraries were prepared by immunoSEQ multiplex PCR; TCRdb keeps only in-frame clonotypes and omits some of them. The sample records about 39,000 clones, about nine tenths being singletons. Sample: peripheral blood mononuclear cells (PBMCs), taken at baseline. Source of these receptors: a human donor with classical Hodgkin lymphoma.

V and J are TRBV5-6 and TRBJ2-7; 9 bases align to TRBD2. The CDR3 sequence is 14 residues long. Germline V gene data show CDR1 as SGHDT and CDR2 as YYEEEE. V trimming: 2 bases; J trimming: 3 bases; junction bases outside the gene matches: 3. The CDR3 DNA reads as TGTGCCAGCAGCTTAAGCGGGGGGCTCTACGAGCAGTACTTC. It codes for CASSLSGGLYEQYF.

The chain combines TRBV5-5 with TRBJ2-7; 7 bases map to TRBD1. Losses at the gene ends were 4 bases for V and 5 bases for J; bases not matched to a gene: 15. Germline lookup yields CDR1 SGHKS and CDR2 YYEKEE (reference sequence). The CDR3 length is 16 residues. This chain's CDR3 is CASSNLTGPVRDEQYF. CDR3 nucleotide sequence: TGTGCCAGCAGCAACCTGACAGGGCCGGTCCGGGACGAGCAGTACTTC.

This clone was counted a few times. V and J are TRBV5-1 and TRBJ1-5, with TRBD1 matching over 7 bases. V shed 4 bases, J shed 3 bases, and the junction held 7 bases outside the gene matches. CDR1 SGHRS and CDR2 YFSETQ come from the germline V gene. The length of the CDR3 is 15 residues. CDR3: CASSITGDTNQPQHF. The CDR3 DNA sequence: TGCGCCAGCAGCATAACAGGGGATACCAATCAGCCCCAGCATTTT.

This chain connects TRBV28 to TRBJ1-5; tentative D call: TRBD1 (5 bases). The CDR3 has 19 residues. Germline-derived CDR1 and CDR2 are MDHEN and SYDVKM. V was trimmed by 4 bases and J by 3 bases, leaving 25 bases between them. Here the CDR3 DNA reads TGTGCCAGCAGTTCCCTGGGGGGTTGGGGAAAGGGTAACAATCAGCCCCAGCATTTT. This codes for CASSSLGGWGKGNNQPQHF. Combining the CDR3 with reference TRBV28 and TRBJ1-5 gives the whole variable domain DVKVTQSSRYLVKRTGEKVFLECVQDMDHENMFWYRQDPGLGLRLIYFSYDVKMKEKGDIPEGYSVSREKKERFSLILESASTNQTSMYLCASSSLGGWGKGNNQPQHFGDGTRLSIL.

This chain uses TRBV28 with TRBJ2-3; no reliable D call. V lost 2 bases, J lost 4 bases, and 4 bases lay in between. The CDR3 extends over 12 amino acids. CDR1 and CDR2 (germline): MDHEN, SYDVKM. The CDR3 sequence is CASSLLSDTQYF. The DNA of the CDR3 is TGTGCCAGCAGTTTACTTTCAGATACGCAGTATTTT.

The V gene is TRBV27, the J gene TRBJ2-3; TRBD1 matches 12 bases. Germline values: CDR1 MNHEY, CDR2 SMNVEV (reference sequence). J lost 3 bases, V lost 4 bases, and 2 bases had no gene match. The CDR3 extends over 15 amino acids. CDR3 in DNA: TGTGCCAGCAGTTCGGGACAGGGGGCGACAGATACGCAGTATTTT. This gives the protein CASSSGQGATDTQYF.

The J gene is TRBJ2-3, the V gene TRBV4-2, with 7 bases matching TRBD1. The CDR3 is made up of 16 amino acids. Trimming at V came to 4 bases and at J to 7 bases, leaving 14 bases not matched to a gene. Germline CDR1 reads LGHNA; CDR2 reads YNFKEQ. The CDR3 bases are TGTGCCAGCAGCCTCCGGGACAGTCTTTCTGGGCATACGCAGTATTTT. Its protein product is CASSLRDSLSGHTQYF.

The rearrangement joins TRBV4-3 to TRBJ2-1; D is unresolved. Deletions cut 0 bases from V and 0 bases from J, with 9 bases between. Germline CDR1 reads LGHNA; CDR2 reads YSLEER. The CDR3 sequence is 16 residues long. The CDR3 loop reads CASSQDFGSSYNEQFF. CDR3 nucleotides: TGCGCCAGCAGCCAAGATTTCGGAAGCTCCTACAATGAGCAGTTCTTC.

V is TRBV10-3 and J is TRBJ2-1; D possibly corresponds to TRBD1 (6 bases). There are 13 residues in the CDR3. The V end lost 4 bases, the J end lost 5 bases, and 9 bases lay between the germline ends. Germline V gene sequence: CDR1 ENHRY, CDR2 SYGVKD. For the CDR3, the DNA is TGTGCCATCAGTGCTTCAGGGGACAATGAGCAGTTCTTC. Translating gives CAISASGDNEQFF.

This chain connects TRBV6-4 to TRBJ2-1, with D tentatively TRBD2 (5 bases). This CDR3 has 13 residues. V was cut by 4 bases and J by 2 bases, with 6 bases left in between. In germline, CDR1 is MRHNA, CDR2 SNTAGT. In DNA form, the CDR3 reads TGTGCCAGCAGTGCGGGAACCTACAATGAGCAGTTCTTC. Translation: CASSAGTYNEQFF.

The V and J genes are TRBV5-4 and TRBJ1-3, with 7 bases lining up with TRBD1. The V segment lost 0 bases and the J segment 4 bases; nucleotides outside the gene matches: 7. Germline V gene sequence: CDR1 SGHNT, CDR2 YYREEE (reference sequence). The CDR3 spans 16 residues. CDR3 sequence: CASSLGIQGGGNTIYF. The CDR3 bases are TGTGCCAGCAGCTTGGGGATCCAGGGGGGAGGAAACACCATATATTTT.

The CDR3 loop reads CASSLEWGPTYEQYF. The CDR3 region has the DNA TGTGCCAGCAGCTTAGAGTGGGGGCCCACCTACGAGCAGTACTTC. The V call is TRBV11-3, the J call TRBJ2-7; D might be TRBD1 (6 bases). The CDR3 sequence is 15 residues long. The V end lost 0 bases, the J end lost 2 bases, and 11 bases lay between the germline ends. The V gene's germline CDR1 is SGHNT and CDR2 YENEEA. The variable domain in full, with the rest retrieved from reference TRBV11-3 and TRBJ2-7, is EAGVVQSPRYKIIEKKQPVAFWCNPISGHNTLYWYLQNLGQGPELLIRYENEEAVDDSQLPKDRFSAERLKGVDSTLKIQPAELGDSAVYLCASSLEWGPTYEQYFGPGTRLTVT.

This clone was found once. V is TRBV14 and J is TRBJ2-2, with a tentative D call TRBD1 (6 bases). CDR1 is SGHDN and CDR2 is FVKESK in the germline V gene. Deletions cut 1 base from V and 1 base from J, with 13 bases between. This CDR3 spans 17 amino acids. The CDR3 bases are TGTGCCAGCAGCCAAGTTACAGGGAGAAAGAACACCGGGGAGCTGTTTTTT. As protein: CASSQVTGRKNTGELFF.

This clone has a handful of counts. This chain joins TRBV2 and TRBJ2-5, with TRBD2 as a possible D gene (6 bases). The CDR3 runs to 16 residues. V was cut by 7 bases and J by 1 base, with 19 bases left in between. Germline CDR1 SNHLY, CDR2 FYNNEI. CDR3 region: CASNDPPGVSQETQYF. CDR3 DNA sequence: TGTGCCAGCAACGACCCACCGGGGGTCTCCCAAGAGACCCAGTACTTC.

The V gene is TRBV2, the J gene TRBJ2-7; D gene ambiguous. Germline V gene sequence: CDR1 SNHLY, CDR2 FYNNEI. V lost 1 base and J 7 bases, leaving 17 bases between the germline ends. The CDR3 totals 15 residues. The CDR3 DNA reads TGTGCCAGCAGTGAAGGACGGCTGCCCGCTCGGGAGCAGTACTTC. Encoded protein: CASSEGRLPAREQYF. Together with reference TRBV2 and TRBJ2-7, the CDR3 gives the full variable domain: EPEVTQTPSHQVTQMGQEVILRCVPISNHLYFYWYRQILGQKVEFLVSFYNNEISEKSEIFDDQFSVERPDGSNFTLKIRSTKLEDSAMYFCASSEGRLPAREQYFGPGTRLTVT.

This clone was detected only a few times. In DNA form, the CDR3 reads TGTGCCAGCAGCTTAGGCTTAGGGACTAGCGCCTACAATGAGCAGTTCTTC. Translation: CASSLGLGTSAYNEQFF. V usage is TRBV11-2 and J usage is TRBJ2-1; the match to TRBD2 covers 10 bases. Germline assignment: CDR1 SGHAT and CDR2 FQNNGV. The CDR3 runs to 17 residues. The V gene end was trimmed by 1 base and the J gene end by 2 bases; junction bases not matched to a gene: 5.

The chain joins TRBV5-8 to TRBJ2-7, with D perhaps TRBD1 or TRBD2 (5 bases each). CDR3 size: 14 residues. V was trimmed by 4 bases and J by 0 bases, leaving 11 bases between them. The germline V gene has CDR1 SGHTS and CDR2 YDEGEE. CDR3 amino acids: CASSHRSGSYEQYF. The DNA for the CDR3 is TGTGCCAGCAGCCACAGGAGCGGCTCCTACGAGCAGTACTTC.

This chain uses TRBV19 with TRBJ2-3; 8 bases are shared with TRBD2. This CDR3 is built from 13 residues. With V trimmed by 11 bases and J by 0 bases, 4 bases remained unmatched. Germline lookup yields CDR1 LNHDA and CDR2 SQIVND (reference sequence). In nucleotides, the CDR3 is TGTGCCTGCAGCGGGAGAAGCACAGATACGCAGTATTTT. The encoded protein is CACSGRSTDTQYF.

The gene calls are TRBV7-3 and TRBJ2-3, with TRBD2 as a possible D gene (5 bases). This CDR3 is 15 amino acids long. V was cut by 1 base and J by 1 base, with 9 bases left in between. The germline V gene encodes CDR1 SGHTA and CDR2 FQGTGA. Here the CDR3 DNA reads TGTGCCAGCAGCTTAAGGCCAGCGGGCACAGATACGCAGTATTTT. Translated: CASSLRPAGTDTQYF. Filled out from reference TRBV7-3 and TRBJ2-3, the complete variable domain reads GAGVSQTPSNKVTEKGKYVELRCDPISGHTALYWYRQSLGQGPEFLIYFQGTGAADDSGLPNDRFFAVRPEGSVSTLKIQRTERGDSAVYLCASSLRPAGTDTQYFGPGTRLTVL.

This chain links TRBV18 with TRBJ1-4; possible D gene TRBD1, 5 bases. Deletions cut 3 bases from V and 0 bases from J, with 11 bases between. The CDR3 loop spans 16 amino acids. Germline CDR1 KGHSH, CDR2 LQKENI. The CDR3 protein is CASSPRGDATNEKLFF. CDR3 nucleotides: TGTGCCAGCTCACCCCGGGGGGATGCAACTAATGAAAAACTGTTTTTT.

This chain joins TRBV5-4 and TRBJ2-7; TRBD2 matches at 12 bases. Losses at the gene ends were 3 bases for V and 4 bases for J; bases not matched to a gene: 8. The germline V gene encodes CDR1 SGHNT and CDR2 YYREEE (reference sequence). CDR3 size: 16 residues. The CDR3 nucleotides read TGTGCCAGCAGCTCTGCTAGGACTAGCGGGGTATACGAGCAGTACTTC. Translation: CASSSARTSGVYEQYF.

This chain connects TRBV10-3 to TRBJ1-2, with D maybe TRBD1 (5 bases). The germline gives CDR1 ENHRY, CDR2 SYGVKD. V dropped 11 bases and J dropped 0 bases, with 13 bases sitting between them. The CDR3 has 13 amino acids. The CDR3 is CAVADKTNYGYTF. The CDR3, as DNA: TGTGCCGTCGCGGACAAAACTAACTATGGCTACACCTTC.

This clone has just one count. The chain couples TRBV5-4 to TRBJ2-1, with 10 nucleotides matching TRBD2. CDR3 size: 15 residues. Germline V gene sequence: CDR1 SGHNT, CDR2 YYREEE (reference sequence). The J segment lost 7 bases and the V segment lost 2 bases, leaving 6 bases of the junction unmatched. The DNA of the CDR3 is TGTGCCAGCAGCTTAGCGGGAGGGCCGGGGAATGAGCAGTTCTTC. This translates into CASSLAGGPGNEQFF.

The V gene is TRBV6-6, the J gene TRBJ2-1; either TRBD1 or TRBD2 may supply D (5 bases each). The CDR3 has 13 amino acids. Between the trimmed V and J ends, which lost 6 bases and 7 bases, there was a span of 13 bases. Germline assignment: CDR1 MNHNY and CDR2 SVGAGI (reference sequence). The CDR3 is CASSPSWGNEQFF. The CDR3 coding sequence is TGTGCCAGCAGCCCCTCTTGGGGGAATGAGCAGTTCTTC.

The V and J genes are TRBV19 and TRBJ1-1; D is unclear. The CDR3 is 15 residues long. CDR1 is LNHDA, CDR2 SQIVND, per germline (reference sequence). The V and J ends lost 6 bases and 6 bases respectively, with 20 bases between them. This CDR3 is CASSQWTLESPEAFF. As DNA, the CDR3 is TGTGCCAGTAGCCAATGGACGTTGGAGAGTCCTGAAGCTTTCTTT.

The chain combines TRBV9 with TRBJ2-7; D ambiguous. Per germline, CDR1 SGDLS and CDR2 YYNGEE. The CDR3 is 13 amino acids. Trimming removed 0 bases at V and 5 bases at J, with 9 bases between. Written as DNA, the CDR3 is TGTGCCAGCAGCGTAGCAGAGACCCACGAGCAGTACTTC. Residues: CASSVAETHEQYF.

As DNA, the CDR3 is TGCGCCAGCAATTCGTTCGGACTCACAGATACGCAGTATTTT. Its protein product is CASNSFGLTDTQYF. The V call is TRBV5-1, the J call TRBJ2-3, with a possible D match to TRBD2 (5 bases). Deletions cut 6 bases from V and 2 bases from J, with 13 bases between. Germline assignment: CDR1 SGHRS and CDR2 YFSETQ. This CDR3 has 14 residues.

The CDR3 here is CASSLAGLAWTNEQFF. The CDR3 DNA reads TGTGCCAGCAGTTTAGCGGGGCTAGCGTGGACCAATGAGCAGTTCTTC. The chain carries TRBV28 and TRBJ2-1, with a possible D match to TRBD2 (6 bases). Germline V CDR1 and CDR2: MDHEN, SYDVKM. The CDR3 sequence is 16 residues long. Trimming left V 2 bases short and J 6 bases short, with 17 bases between.